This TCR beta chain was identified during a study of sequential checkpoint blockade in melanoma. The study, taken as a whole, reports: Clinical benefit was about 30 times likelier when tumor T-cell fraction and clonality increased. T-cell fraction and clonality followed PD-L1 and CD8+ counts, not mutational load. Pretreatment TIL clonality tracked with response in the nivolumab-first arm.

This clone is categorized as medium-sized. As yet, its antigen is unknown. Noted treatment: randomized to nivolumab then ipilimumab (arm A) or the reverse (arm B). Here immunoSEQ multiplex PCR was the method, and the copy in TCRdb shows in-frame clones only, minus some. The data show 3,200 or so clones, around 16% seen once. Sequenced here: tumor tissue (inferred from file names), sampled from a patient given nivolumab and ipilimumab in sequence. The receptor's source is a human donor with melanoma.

The CDR3 is CASSLGGALNTEAFF. The CDR3 DNA is TGTGCCAGCAGCTTAGGGGGGGCTTTGAACACTGAAGCTTTCTTT. The chain combines TRBV11-3 with TRBJ1-1, with a tentative D call TRBD1 (6 bases). The CDR3 is 15 residues long. Trimming took 1 base from V and 0 from J, leaving 9 bases between them. Looked up from germline, CDR1 is SGHNT and CDR2 is YENEEA.